The rows below give T cell receptor beta chains drawn from one sample of a study of OX40 agonist ivuxolimab in advanced cancers. TCRdb's copy holds only in-frame clones and misses some; the assay was immunoSEQ multiplex PCR. The data hold tens of thousands of clones, with about 91% observed a single time. The sample here was CD4+ or CD8+ T cells sorted from blood, taken in a trial of the OX40 agonist ivuxolimab. The receptors were sampled from an adult with an advanced solid tumor such as melanoma, head and neck, liver or kidney cancer. Both conserved end residues are part of each CDR3. Each record gives: clone size, V gene, J gene, D gene, CDR3 DNA, CDR3 protein. The D gene is left open where the match is weak. Part of the rows lack a size; the others show once, few, many or a class for expanded clones.

clone_size: once
v_call: TRBV4-3
j_call: TRBJ2-7
d_call: TRBD1
cdr3_nt: TGCGCCAGCAGCCAAGATCCCACAGGGGTCTACGAGCAGTACTTC
cdr3_aa: CASSQDPTGVYEQYF

clone_size: .
v_call: TRBV6-1
j_call: TRBJ1-6
d_call: .
cdr3_nt: TGTGCCAGCACCGCAGCCTATAATTCACCCCTCCACTTT
cdr3_aa: CASTAAYNSPLHF

clone_size: once
v_call: TRBV7-9
j_call: TRBJ1-1
d_call: .
cdr3_nt: TGTGCCAGCAGCTTAGCAGAGAACACTGAAGCTTTCTTT
cdr3_aa: CASSLAENTEAFF

clone_size: once
v_call: TRBV6-5
j_call: TRBJ1-5
d_call: .
cdr3_nt: TGTGCCAGCAGTTACTTGAGCAATCAGCCCCAGCATTTT
cdr3_aa: CASSYLSNQPQHF

clone_size: .
v_call: TRBV6-6
j_call: TRBJ2-7
d_call: TRBD2
cdr3_nt: TGTGCCAGCAGTCCAGGGCTAGCGGGTTCCTACGAGCAGTACTTC
cdr3_aa: CASSPGLAGSYEQYF

clone_size: .
v_call: TRBV7-2
j_call: TRBJ2-7
d_call: .
cdr3_nt: TGTGCCAGCAGCCCTGTGGTGACCTTCTACGAGCAGTACTTC
cdr3_aa: CASSPVVTFYEQYF

clone_size: once
v_call: TRBV7-9
j_call: TRBJ1-2
d_call: .
cdr3_nt: TGTGCCAGCAGCCCTGAACTCATTAACTATGGCTACACCTTC
cdr3_aa: CASSPELINYGYTF

clone_size: .
v_call: TRBV28
j_call: TRBJ2-3
d_call: .
cdr3_nt: TGTGCCAGCATCGGGGGCCTGACAGATACGCAGTATTTT
cdr3_aa: CASIGGLTDTQYF

clone_size: few
v_call: TRBV19
j_call: TRBJ1-5
d_call: TRBD1
cdr3_nt: TGTGCCAGTAGTACCGACAGGGAGGGCAATCAGCCCCAGCATTTT
cdr3_aa: CASSTDREGNQPQHF

clone_size: .
v_call: TRBV7-9
j_call: TRBJ2-7
d_call: .
cdr3_nt: TGTGCCAGCAGCTTAAGACAGTCCTACGAGCAGTACTTC
cdr3_aa: CASSLRQSYEQYF

clone_size: .
v_call: TRBV6-6
j_call: TRBJ2-7
d_call: .
cdr3_nt: TGTGCCAGTGAGTCACTCTACGAGCAGTACTTC
cdr3_aa: CASESLYEQYF

clone_size: .
v_call: TRBV25-1
j_call: TRBJ1-2
d_call: .
cdr3_nt: TGTGCCAGCAGTGAATTGGGTGGGGGCAGGGGAAACTATGGCTACACCTTC
cdr3_aa: CASSELGGGRGNYGYTF

clone_size: .
v_call: TRBV5-8
j_call: TRBJ1-1
d_call: .
cdr3_nt: TGTGCCAGCAGCTTGGGGGTTTTTAGAGACACTGAAGCTTTCTTT
cdr3_aa: CASSLGVFRDTEAFF

clone_size: .
v_call: TRBV6-6
j_call: TRBJ1-6
d_call: TRBD1
cdr3_nt: TGTGCCAGCAGTTCTAGACAGGGTCCGATGTCACCCCTCCACTTT
cdr3_aa: CASSSRQGPMSPLHF

clone_size: .
v_call: TRBV5-1
j_call: TRBJ1-3
d_call: .
cdr3_nt: TGCGCCAGCAGCTTGTTCCAGGGAGGAGGAAACACCATATATTTT
cdr3_aa: CASSLFQGGGNTIYF

clone_size: .
v_call: TRBV5-4
j_call: TRBJ2-1
d_call: TRBD1
cdr3_nt: TGTGCCAGCAGCAAGGGACAGGGGGCTGGGGATGAGCAGTTCTTC
cdr3_aa: CASSKGQGAGDEQFF

clone_size: .
v_call: TRBV2
j_call: TRBJ2-7
d_call: .
cdr3_nt: TGTGCCAGCACCAAGAGACACGAGCAGTACTTC
cdr3_aa: CASTKRHEQYF

clone_size: .
v_call: TRBV15
j_call: TRBJ2-7
d_call: .
cdr3_nt: TGTGCCACCAGCAGAGGCGAAGAAGGGACTGACTTCTACGAGCAGTACTTC
cdr3_aa: CATSRGEEGTDFYEQYF

clone_size: .
v_call: TRBV6-4
j_call: TRBJ2-6
d_call: .
cdr3_nt: TGTGCCAGCAGTGAAGAACACCTCTCTGGGGCCAACGTCCTGACTTTC
cdr3_aa: CASSEEHLSGANVLTF

clone_size: .
v_call: TRBV7-8
j_call: TRBJ1-4
d_call: .
cdr3_nt: TGTGCCAGCAGCTTAGGACGGTTTAATGAAAAACTGTTTTTT
cdr3_aa: CASSLGRFNEKLFF

clone_size: .
v_call: TRBV11-3
j_call: TRBJ2-1
d_call: .
cdr3_nt: TGTGCCAGCAGCTTAGTCCCGGGGTACAATGAGCAGTTCTTC
cdr3_aa: CASSLVPGYNEQFF

clone_size: .
v_call: TRBV13
j_call: TRBJ2-1
d_call: .
cdr3_nt: TGTGCCAGCAGCTTTGGAGGGGTTGGTCATGGTGAGCAGTTCTTC
cdr3_aa: CASSFGGVGHGEQFF

clone_size: few
v_call: TRBV5-4
j_call: TRBJ2-2
d_call: .
cdr3_nt: TGTGCCAGCAGCTTGGGGTCTAGTACCGGGGAGCTGTTTTTT
cdr3_aa: CASSLGSSTGELFF